A selection of T cell receptor beta chains follows, all from one sample in a study of cytotoxic CD8 clonotypes in ibrutinib-treated CLL. Assay: immunoSEQ multiplex PCR; the TCRdb copy retains only in-frame clones and omits some. The sample contains approximately 100,000 clones, about 78% of which appear only once. The material was PBMCs, obtained after 12 months of ibrutinib treatment. These receptor sequences come from a human donor with chronic lymphocytic leukemia. Both conserved end residues are part of each CDR3. The order of the fields is V gene, D gene, J gene, clone size, CDR3 DNA, CDR3 protein. D genes are given only for firm matches. Some rows mark clone size as missing; the rest say once, few, many or name a class of expanded clone.

TRBV15	TRBD1	TRBJ1-1	NA	TGTGCCACCAGCACAACAGGGGGCTCGTTCCGTACTGAAGCTTTCTTT	CATSTTGGSFRTEAFF
TRBV21-1	NA	TRBJ2-3	NA	TGTGCCAGCAGCAAAAGGCGGGGGGGCACAGATACGCAGTATTTT	CASSKRRGGTDTQYF
TRBV6-1	TRBD1	TRBJ1-2	NA	TGTGCCAGCAGTCTGGAGACAGGGGCGAACTATGGCTACACCTTC	CASSLETGANYGYTF
TRBV4-2	TRBD2	TRBJ2-1	NA	TGTGCCAGCAGCCAAGGGAACGGGGGGAGACCCGAAGGCAATGAGCAGTTCTTC	CASSQGNGGRPEGNEQFF
TRBV20-1	NA	TRBJ1-4	NA	TGCAGTGCTAGCAGCGGTGAAAAACTGTTTTTT	CSASSGEKLFF
TRBV6-6	NA	TRBJ2-2	few	TGTGCCAGCAGTTACGTCGGGGAGCTGTTTTTT	CASSYVGELFF
TRBV29-1	NA	TRBJ1-3	NA	TGCAGCGTTGAAGATCTATCCTCTGGAAACACCATATATTTT	CSVEDLSSGNTIYF
TRBV19	TRBD1	TRBJ1-1	NA	TGTGCCAGTAGTCCGGGGACAGGGGGCGAAGCTTTCTTT	CASSPGTGGEAFF
TRBV18	TRBD1	TRBJ1-1	NA	TGTGCCAGCTCATTTCAGGGGGCGAGCCCTGAAGCTTTCTTT	CASSFQGASPEAFF
TRBV6-6	NA	TRBJ1-6	few	TGTGCCAGCAGAACCGGGACCATAAATTCACCCCTCCACTTT	CASRTGTINSPLHF
TRBV10-3	NA	TRBJ1-6	few	TGTGCCATCGGGACAAAGACAGCAAATTCACCCCTCCACTTT	CAIGTKTANSPLHF
TRBV6-5	NA	TRBJ1-5	NA	TGTGCCAGCAGTTCAGGATATACGGGCAATCAGCCCCAGCATTTT	CASSSGYTGNQPQHF
TRBV30	NA	TRBJ1-1	few	TGTGCCTGGAGTGAACCCTCGCAGATGACTTTCTTT	CAWSEPSQMTFF
TRBV4-2	NA	TRBJ2-1	NA	TGTGCCAGCAGTCAACGACTATCCTCCTCCTACAATGAGCAGTTCTTC	CASSQRLSSSYNEQFF
TRBV28	NA	TRBJ2-6	NA	TGTGCCAGCAGTTCGCCCGGGAACTCTGGGGCCAACGTCCTGACTTTC	CASSSPGNSGANVLTF